The present TCR beta chain was sequenced within a study of beta chain features in type 1 diabetes. This clone was picked up a small number of times. Its antigen is undetermined. Study-level findings and limits: More deletions and fewer insertions at VDJ junctions were seen in type 1 diabetes patients. PCR might preferentially amplify shorter templates, equally in patients and controls.

The sequenced template was cDNA made from the entire isolated RNA. Sequenced by immunoSEQ multiplex PCR; TCRdb stores in-frame clones only, minus some. The repertoire holds 900,000 or so clones, roughly a sixth seen once, with 0.02% to 0.03% in the top ten. This CDR3 is 15 amino acids long. Germline V gene sequence: CDR1 MNHEY, CDR2 SMNVEV (reference sequence). V was pared by 5 bases and J by 3 bases, with 6 bases of the junction left unmatched. Source material: naive CD4+ T cells from blood. The rearrangement links TRBV27 to TRBJ2-7; 11 bases line up with TRBD1. The source is a woman in her late teens or twenties in good health. In DNA, the CDR3 is TGTGCCAGCAGTCCCCGGGACAGGGGGAGCTACGAGCAGTACTTC. It yields the protein CASSPRDRGSYEQYF.